This TCR beta chain originates from a study of blood T cell repertoires in COVID-19. Study-level background: The study drew acute and convalescent COVID-19 samples from the United States, Italy and Spain.

How the authors handled the data: Amplification from reference gene primers served as the basis for estimated nucleated cell counts. This table comes from immunoSEQ multiplex PCR, and its TCRdb copy is limited to in-frame clones, with some not included. The V and J calls and the clone size are those of that table, but D and trimming were determined from the DNA. The table has roughly 170,000 clones, about 80% seen once. The germline gives CDR1 MGHRA, CDR2 YSYEKL. The CDR3 runs to 17 residues. V lost 4 bases, J lost 3 bases, and 4 bases stayed unmatched. The sample was peripheral blood. The source of this sequence is a human donor in a cohort sampled during active COVID-19. This chain joins TRBV4-1 and TRBJ2-1; 15 nucleotides line up with TRBD2. CDR3 amino acids: CASSRPGLAGGYNEQFF. CDR3 coding DNA: TGCGCCAGCAGCCGCCCGGGACTAGCGGGGGGCTACAATGAGCAGTTCTTC.